This T cell receptor beta chain was recorded in a study of blood T cell repertoires in COVID-19. Across the study: COVID-19 samples collected from the United States, Italy and Spain covered acute and convalescent phases.

CDR3 length: 12 amino acids. Trimming removed 2 bases at V and 4 bases at J, with 4 bases between. Only in-frame clones appear in the TCRdb table, and some are missing; sequencing was by immunoSEQ multiplex PCR. The repertoire holds around 80,000 clones, with about 68% as singletons. V usage is TRBV12-3 or TRBV12-4 and J usage is TRBJ2-3; D gene uncertain. This clonotype was obtained from a man between 45 and 60 years old with active or convalescent COVID-19. What was sequenced was peripheral blood. The CDR3 coding sequence is TGTGCCAGCAGTTTAAGCGCAGATACGCAGTATTTT. Encoded protein: CASSLSADTQYF.